What follows is one TCR beta chain and its context. This entry is derived from a study of shared clonotypes between healthy human individuals. The investigators split CD4+ cells into a CD45RA+ naive subset and a CD45RA-negative memory subset. Assay execution proceeded at the deep level. Generated by immunoSEQ multiplex PCR, the TCRdb table keeps only in-frame clones and is missing some. This table holds over 2 million clones, approximately 90% found once. The V segment lost 4 bases and the J segment 5 bases; nucleotides outside the gene matches: 4. The germline V gene has CDR1 SEHNR and CDR2 FQNEAQ (reference sequence). The CDR3 runs to 13 residues.

The receptor's source is a man aged 18 to 29 in good health. Some clones in this sample may be carry-over from other donors' samples. The V call is TRBV7-9, the J call TRBJ2-5, with TRBD1 identical over 7 bases. Source material: naive CD4+ T cells from PBMCs. This sample's subset: CD45RA+ positively selected. CDR3 nucleotides: TGTGCCAGCAGCTGGACAGGTTCCGAGACCCAGTACTTC. Translating gives CASSWTGSETQYF.